The TCR beta chain under discussion was sequenced for a study of OX40 agonist ivuxolimab in advanced cancers. Study details: One patient with hepatocellular carcinoma and two with cutaneous melanoma, three in all, had partial responses. Study results and caveats: At 0.1 to 3.0 mg/kg and by week 6, CD4+ and CD8+ T cells in the blood had expanded clonally.

On this clone: The antigen is not known.

The CDR3 contains 14 residues. Per the germline V gene, CDR1 is SGDLS and CDR2 is YYNGEE. The V gene lost 1 base and the J gene lost 6 bases, with 11 bases spanning the gap. The data were produced by immunoSEQ multiplex PCR, yet TCRdb's version contains in-frame clones alone and is incomplete. This table holds 50,000 or so clones, 65% to 85% found once. Material: CD4+ or CD8+ T cells sorted from blood, obtained in a trial of the OX40 agonist ivuxolimab. This sequence originates from an adult with an advanced solid tumor such as melanoma, head and neck, liver or kidney cancer. The J gene is TRBJ1-3, the V gene TRBV9; tentatively, D is TRBD1 (6 bases). CDR3 DNA: TGTGCCAGCAGCGTACAGGGACAAGAAAACACCATATATTTT. This gives the protein CASSVQGQENTIYF.